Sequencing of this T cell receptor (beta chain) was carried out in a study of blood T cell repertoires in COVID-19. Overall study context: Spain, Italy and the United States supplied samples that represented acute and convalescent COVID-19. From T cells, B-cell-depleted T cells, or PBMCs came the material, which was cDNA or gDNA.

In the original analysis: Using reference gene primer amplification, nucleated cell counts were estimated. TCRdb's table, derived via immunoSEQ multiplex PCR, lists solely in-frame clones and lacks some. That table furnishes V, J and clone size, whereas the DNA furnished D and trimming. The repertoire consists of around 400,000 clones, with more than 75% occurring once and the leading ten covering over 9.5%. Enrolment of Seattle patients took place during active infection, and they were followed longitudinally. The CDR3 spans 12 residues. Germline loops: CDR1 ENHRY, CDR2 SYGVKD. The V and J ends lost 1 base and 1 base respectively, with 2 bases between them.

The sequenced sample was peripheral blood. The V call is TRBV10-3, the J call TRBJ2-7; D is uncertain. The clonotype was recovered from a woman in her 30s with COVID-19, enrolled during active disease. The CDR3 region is CAISELSYEQYF. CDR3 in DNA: TGTGCCATCAGTGAGTTATCCTACGAGCAGTACTTC.